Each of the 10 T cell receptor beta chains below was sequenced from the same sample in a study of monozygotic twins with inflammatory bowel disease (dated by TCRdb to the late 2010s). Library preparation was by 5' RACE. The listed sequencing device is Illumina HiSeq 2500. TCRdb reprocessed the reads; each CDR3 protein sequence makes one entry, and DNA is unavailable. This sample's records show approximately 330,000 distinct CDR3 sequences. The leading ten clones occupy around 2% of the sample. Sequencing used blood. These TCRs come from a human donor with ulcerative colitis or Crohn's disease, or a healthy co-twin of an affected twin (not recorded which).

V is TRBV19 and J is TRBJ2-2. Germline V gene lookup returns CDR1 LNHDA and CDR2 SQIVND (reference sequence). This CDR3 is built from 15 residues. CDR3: CASMGWQTDTGELFF. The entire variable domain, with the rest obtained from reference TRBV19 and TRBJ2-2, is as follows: DGGITQSPKYLFRKEGQNVTLSCEQNLNHDAMYWYRQDPGQGLRLIYYSQIVNDFQKGDIAEGYSVSREKKESFPLTVTSAQKNPTAFYLCASMGWQTDTGELFFGEGSRLTVL.

CDR3 sequence: CASSATPTLETQYF. This chain joins TRBV19 and TRBJ2-5; the D call from TCRdb, TRBD1, cannot be confirmed without DNA. CDR1 is LNHDA and CDR2 is SQIVND in the germline V gene (reference sequence). This CDR3 spans 14 amino acids. Full variable domain (remainder filled in from reference TRBV19 and TRBJ2-5): DGGITQSPKYLFRKEGQNVTLSCEQNLNHDAMYWYRQDPGQGLRLIYYSQIVNDFQKGDIAEGYSVSREKKESFPLTVTSAQKNPTAFYLCASSATPTLETQYFGPGTRLLVL.

CDR3 loop: CATQGQPTDTQYF. The chain joins TRBV24-1 to TRBJ2-3; TCRdb names TRBD1, which stays unverified in the absence of DNA. Looked up from germline, CDR1 is KGHDR and CDR2 is SFDVKD. This CDR3 comprises 13 residues.

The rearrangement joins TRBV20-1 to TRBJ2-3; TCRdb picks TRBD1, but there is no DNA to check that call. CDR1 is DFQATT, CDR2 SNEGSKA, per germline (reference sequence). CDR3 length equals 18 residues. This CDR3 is CSASYERDRNPRTDTQYF.

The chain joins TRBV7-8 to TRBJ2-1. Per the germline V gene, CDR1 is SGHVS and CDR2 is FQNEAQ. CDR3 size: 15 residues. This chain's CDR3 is CASSLVQGGYGEQFF.

CDR3: CASSQQPLPSYEQYF. The gene calls are TRBV3-1 and TRBJ2-7; no DNA is available, so the TRBD1 call from TCRdb remains unchecked. The germline V gene encodes CDR1 LGHDT and CDR2 YNNKEL (reference sequence). The CDR3 length is 15 residues.

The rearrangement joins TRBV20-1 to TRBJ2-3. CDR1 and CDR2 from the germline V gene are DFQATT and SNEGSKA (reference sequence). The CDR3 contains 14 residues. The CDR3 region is CSALLHQGTDTQYF.

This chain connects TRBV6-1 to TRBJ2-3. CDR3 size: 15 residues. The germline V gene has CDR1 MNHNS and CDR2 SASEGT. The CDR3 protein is CASSESRLGTDTQYF.

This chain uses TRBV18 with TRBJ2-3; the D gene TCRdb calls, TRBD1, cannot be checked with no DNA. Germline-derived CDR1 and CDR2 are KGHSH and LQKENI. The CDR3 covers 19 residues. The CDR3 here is CASSPLGGQTPDGADTQYF.

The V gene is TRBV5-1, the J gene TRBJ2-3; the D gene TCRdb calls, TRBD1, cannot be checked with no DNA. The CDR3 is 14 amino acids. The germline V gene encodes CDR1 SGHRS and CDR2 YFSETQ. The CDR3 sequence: CASSEGSSTDTQYF.